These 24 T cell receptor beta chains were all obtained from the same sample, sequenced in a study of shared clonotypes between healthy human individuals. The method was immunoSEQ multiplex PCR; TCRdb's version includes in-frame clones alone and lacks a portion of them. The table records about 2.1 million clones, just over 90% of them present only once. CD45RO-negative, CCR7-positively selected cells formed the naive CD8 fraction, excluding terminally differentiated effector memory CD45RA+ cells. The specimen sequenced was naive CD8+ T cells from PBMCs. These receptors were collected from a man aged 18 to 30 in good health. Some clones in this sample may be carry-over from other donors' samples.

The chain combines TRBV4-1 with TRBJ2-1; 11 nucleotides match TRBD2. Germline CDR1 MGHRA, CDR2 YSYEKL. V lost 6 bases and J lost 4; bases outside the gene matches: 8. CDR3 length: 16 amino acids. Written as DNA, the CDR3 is TGCGCCAGCAGAATAGGCGGGACTAGCGGTTACAATGAGCAGTTCTTC. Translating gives CASRIGGTSGYNEQFF.

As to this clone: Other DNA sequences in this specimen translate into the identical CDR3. CDR3 sequence reads: CASSPRGYNEQFF. CDR3 in DNA: TGTGCCAGCAGTCCACGGGGCTACAATGAGCAGTTCTTC. V usage is TRBV28 and J usage is TRBJ2-1; D is possibly TRBD2 (5 bases). The CDR3 has 13 amino acids. The V and J ends lost 5 bases and 3 bases respectively, with 8 bases between them. The germline CDR1 and CDR2 sequences are MDHEN and SYDVKM. Looking up the rest from reference TRBV28 and TRBJ2-1 gives the full variable domain: DVKVTQSSRYLVKRTGEKVFLECVQDMDHENMFWYRQDPGLGLRLIYFSYDVKMKEKGDIPEGYSVSREKKERFSLILESASTNQTSMYLCASSPRGYNEQFFGPGTRLTVL.

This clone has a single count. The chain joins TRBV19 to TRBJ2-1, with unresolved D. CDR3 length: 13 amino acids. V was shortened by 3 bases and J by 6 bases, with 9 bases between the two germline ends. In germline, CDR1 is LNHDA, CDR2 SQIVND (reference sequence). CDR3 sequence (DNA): TGTGCCAGTAGTATCACAGATCCCAATGAGCAGTTCTTC. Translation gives CASSITDPNEQFF.

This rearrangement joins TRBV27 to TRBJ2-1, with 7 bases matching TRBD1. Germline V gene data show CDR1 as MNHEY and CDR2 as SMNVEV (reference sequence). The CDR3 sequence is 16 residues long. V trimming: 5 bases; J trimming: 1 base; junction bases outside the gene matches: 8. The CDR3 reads CASSTRQGPSYNEQFF. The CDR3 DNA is TGTGCCAGCAGTACCCGACAGGGACCTTCCTACAATGAGCAGTTCTTC.

The CDR3 region has the DNA TGTGCCAGCGCCCAGCTCCGCGGGAGAAATGAGCAGTTCTTC. Protein sequence: CASAQLRGRNEQFF. This chain connects TRBV6-5 to TRBJ2-1; 7 bases fit TRBD2. CDR3 length: 14 residues. Trimming removed 8 bases from V and 7 bases from J; junction bases left unmatched: 11. Germline lookup yields CDR1 MNHEY and CDR2 SVGAGI.

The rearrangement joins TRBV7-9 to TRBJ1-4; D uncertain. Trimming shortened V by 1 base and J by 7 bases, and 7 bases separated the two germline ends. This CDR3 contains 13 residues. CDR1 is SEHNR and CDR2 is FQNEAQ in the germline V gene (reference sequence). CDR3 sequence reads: CASSLVGVEKLFF. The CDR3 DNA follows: TGTGCCAGCAGCTTAGTCGGGGTTGAAAAACTGTTTTTT.

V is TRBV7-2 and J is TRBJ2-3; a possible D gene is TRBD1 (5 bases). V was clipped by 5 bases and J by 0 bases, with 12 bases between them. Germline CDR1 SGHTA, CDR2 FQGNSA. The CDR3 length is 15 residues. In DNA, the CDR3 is TGTGCCAGCAGCCAGACAGATACTAGCACAGATACGCAGTATTTT. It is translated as CASSQTDTSTDTQYF.

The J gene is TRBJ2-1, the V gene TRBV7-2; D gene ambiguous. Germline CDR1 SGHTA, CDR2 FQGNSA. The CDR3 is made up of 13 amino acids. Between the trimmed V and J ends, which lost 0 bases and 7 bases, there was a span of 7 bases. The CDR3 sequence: CASSLAVGNEQFF. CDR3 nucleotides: TGTGCCAGCAGCTTAGCGGTTGGGAATGAGCAGTTCTTC.

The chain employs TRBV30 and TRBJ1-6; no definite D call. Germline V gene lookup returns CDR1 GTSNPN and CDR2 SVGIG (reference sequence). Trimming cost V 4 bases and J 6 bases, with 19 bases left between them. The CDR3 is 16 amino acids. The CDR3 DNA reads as TGTGCCTGGACCCTCCCCGTTGAGGGTATTAATTCACCCCTCCACTTT. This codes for CAWTLPVEGINSPLHF.

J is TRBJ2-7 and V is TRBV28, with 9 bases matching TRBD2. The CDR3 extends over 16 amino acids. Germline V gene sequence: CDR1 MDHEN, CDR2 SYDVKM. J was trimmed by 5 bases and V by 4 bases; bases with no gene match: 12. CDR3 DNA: TGTGCCAGCAGTTACCCCGGATTAGCGGGAGCAGACGAGCAGTACTTC. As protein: CASSYPGLAGADEQYF.

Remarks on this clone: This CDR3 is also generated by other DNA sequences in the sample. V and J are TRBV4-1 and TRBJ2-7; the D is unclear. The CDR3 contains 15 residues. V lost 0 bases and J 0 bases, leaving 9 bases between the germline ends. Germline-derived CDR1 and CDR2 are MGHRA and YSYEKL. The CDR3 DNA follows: TGCGCCAGCAGCCAAGATTTCTACAGCTCCTACGAGCAGTACTTC. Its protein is CASSQDFYSSYEQYF.

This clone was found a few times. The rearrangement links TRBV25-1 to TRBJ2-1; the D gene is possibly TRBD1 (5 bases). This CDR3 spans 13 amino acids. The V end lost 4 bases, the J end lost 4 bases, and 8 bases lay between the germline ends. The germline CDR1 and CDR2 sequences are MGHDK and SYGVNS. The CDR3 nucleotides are TGTGCCAGCAGTGTGACAGCGTACAATGAGCAGTTCTTC. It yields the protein CASSVTAYNEQFF. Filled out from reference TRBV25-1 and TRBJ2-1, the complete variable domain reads EADIYQTPRYLVIGTGKKITLECSQTMGHDKMYWYQQDPGMELHLIHYSYGVNSTEKGDLSSESTVSRIRTEHFPLTLESARPSHTSQYLCASSVTAYNEQFFGPGTRLTVL.

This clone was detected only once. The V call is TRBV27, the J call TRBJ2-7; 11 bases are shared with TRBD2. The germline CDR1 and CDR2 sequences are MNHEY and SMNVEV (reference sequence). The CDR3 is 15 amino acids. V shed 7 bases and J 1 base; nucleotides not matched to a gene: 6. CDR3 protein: CASTPGLAESYEQYF. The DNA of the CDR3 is TGTGCCAGCACCCCGGGACTAGCGGAATCCTACGAGCAGTACTTC.

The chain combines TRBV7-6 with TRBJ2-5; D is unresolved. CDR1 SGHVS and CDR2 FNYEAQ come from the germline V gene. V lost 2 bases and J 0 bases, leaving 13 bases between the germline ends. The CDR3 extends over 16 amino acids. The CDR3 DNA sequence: TGTGCCAGCAGCTTAATTTGGGGTCAGTACCAAGAGACCCAGTACTTC. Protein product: CASSLIWGQYQETQYF.

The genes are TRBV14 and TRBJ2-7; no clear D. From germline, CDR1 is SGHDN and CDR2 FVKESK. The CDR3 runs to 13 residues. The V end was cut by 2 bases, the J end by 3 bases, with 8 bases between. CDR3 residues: CASSQYLDYEQYF. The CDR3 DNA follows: TGTGCCAGCAGCCAATATCTAGACTACGAGCAGTACTTC. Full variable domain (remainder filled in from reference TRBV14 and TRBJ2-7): EAGVTQFPSHSVIEKGQTVTLRCDPISGHDNLYWYRRVMGKEIKFLLHFVKESKQDESGMPNNRFLAERTGGTYSTLKVQPAELEDSGVYFCASSQYLDYEQYFGPGTRLTVT.

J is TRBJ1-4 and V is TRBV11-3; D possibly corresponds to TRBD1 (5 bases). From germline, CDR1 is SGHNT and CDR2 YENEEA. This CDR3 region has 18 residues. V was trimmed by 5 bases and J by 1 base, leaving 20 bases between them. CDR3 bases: TGTGCCAGCAGCCGATACGGACACCCGGTTGGAACTAATGAAAAACTGTTTTTT. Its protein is CASSRYGHPVGTNEKLFF.

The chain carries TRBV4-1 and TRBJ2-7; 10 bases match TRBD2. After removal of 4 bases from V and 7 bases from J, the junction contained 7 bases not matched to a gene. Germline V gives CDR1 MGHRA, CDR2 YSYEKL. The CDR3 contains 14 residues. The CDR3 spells CASSPSGLAEEQYF. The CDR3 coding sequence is TGCGCCAGCAGCCCGTCCGGACTAGCGGAGGAGCAGTACTTC.

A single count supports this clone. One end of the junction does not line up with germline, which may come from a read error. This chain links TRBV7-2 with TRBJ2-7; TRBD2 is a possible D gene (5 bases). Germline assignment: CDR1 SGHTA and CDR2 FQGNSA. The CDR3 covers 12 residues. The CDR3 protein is CASSLAGERLHF. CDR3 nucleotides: TGTGCCAGCAGCTTAGCCGGGGAAAGGCTTCACTTC.

In DNA form, the CDR3 reads TGTGCCAGCAGCCAAGATAGAACGAATTACCTCTCCTACGAGCAGTACTTC. Protein sequence: CASSQDRTNYLSYEQYF. The gene calls are TRBV14 and TRBJ2-7; D is unclear. This CDR3 has 17 amino acids. CDR1 and CDR2 (germline): SGHDN, FVKESK. The V and J ends lost 0 bases and 0 bases respectively, with 15 bases between them.

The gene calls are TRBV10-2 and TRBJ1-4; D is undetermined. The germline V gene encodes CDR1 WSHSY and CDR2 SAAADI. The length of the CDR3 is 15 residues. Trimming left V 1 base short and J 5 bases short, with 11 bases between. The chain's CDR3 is CASSEYGGENEKLFF. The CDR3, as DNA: TGCGCCAGCAGTGAGTACGGCGGCGAAAATGAAAAACTGTTTTTT.

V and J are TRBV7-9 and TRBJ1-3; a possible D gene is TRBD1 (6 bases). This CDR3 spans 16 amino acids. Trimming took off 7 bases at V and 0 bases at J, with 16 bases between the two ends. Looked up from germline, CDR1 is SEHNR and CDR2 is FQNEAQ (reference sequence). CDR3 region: CASTPPDSSSGNTIYF. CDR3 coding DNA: TGTGCCAGCACCCCACCGGACAGCAGCTCTGGAAACACCATATATTTT.

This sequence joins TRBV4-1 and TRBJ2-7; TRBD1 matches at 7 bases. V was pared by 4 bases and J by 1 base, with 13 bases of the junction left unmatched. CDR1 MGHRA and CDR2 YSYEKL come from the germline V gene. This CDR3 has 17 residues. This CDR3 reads CASSLKVITGVSYEQYF. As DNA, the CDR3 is TGCGCCAGCAGCCTAAAAGTTATCACAGGGGTGTCCTACGAGCAGTACTTC.

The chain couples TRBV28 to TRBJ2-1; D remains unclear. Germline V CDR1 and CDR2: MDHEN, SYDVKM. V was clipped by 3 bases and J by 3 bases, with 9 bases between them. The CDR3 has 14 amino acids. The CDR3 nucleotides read TGTGCCAGCAGTTTGGTAGCCCGCTACAATGAGCAGTTCTTC. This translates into CASSLVARYNEQFF.

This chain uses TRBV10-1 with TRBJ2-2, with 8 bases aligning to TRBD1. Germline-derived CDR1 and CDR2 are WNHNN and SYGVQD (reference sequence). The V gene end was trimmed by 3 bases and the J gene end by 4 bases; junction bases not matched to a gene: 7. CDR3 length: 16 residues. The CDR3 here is CASSETLGQGTGELFF. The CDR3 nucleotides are TGCGCCAGCAGTGAAACACTCGGACAGGGCACCGGGGAGCTGTTTTTT.